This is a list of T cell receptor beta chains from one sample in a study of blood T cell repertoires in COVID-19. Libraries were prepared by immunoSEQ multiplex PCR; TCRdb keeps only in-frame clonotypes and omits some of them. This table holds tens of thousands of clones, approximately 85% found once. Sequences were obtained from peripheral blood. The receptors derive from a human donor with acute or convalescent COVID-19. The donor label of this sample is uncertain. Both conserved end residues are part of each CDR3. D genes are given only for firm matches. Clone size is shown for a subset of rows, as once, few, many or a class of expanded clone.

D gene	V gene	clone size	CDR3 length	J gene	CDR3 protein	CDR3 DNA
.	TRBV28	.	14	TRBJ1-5	CASRFVGTNQPQHF	TGTGCCAGCAGATTCGTGGGCACCAATCAGCCCCAGCATTTT
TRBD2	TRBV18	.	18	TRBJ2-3	CASSPFRQRGGSTDTQYF	TGTGCCAGCTCACCATTTCGGCAGCGGGGGGGCAGTACAGATACGCAGTATTTT
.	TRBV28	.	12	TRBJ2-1	CASRTPSYEQFF	TGTGCCAGCAGGACACCATCCTATGAGCAGTTCTTC
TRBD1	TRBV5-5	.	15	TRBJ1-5	CASSRTGEGNQPQHF	TGTGCCAGCAGCCGGACAGGGGAGGGGAATCAGCCCCAGCATTTT
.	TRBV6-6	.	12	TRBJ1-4	CASISGDEKLFF	TGTGCCAGCATCTCGGGAGATGAAAAACTGTTTTTT
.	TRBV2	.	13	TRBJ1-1	CASKPEGNTEAFF	TGTGCCAGCAAACCGGAGGGGAACACTGAAGCTTTCTTT
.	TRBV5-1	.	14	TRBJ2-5	CASNSQGGKETQYF	TGCGCCAGCAATAGCCAGGGGGGTAAGGAGACCCAGTACTTC
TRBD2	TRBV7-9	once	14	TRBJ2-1	CASSQQPGGNEQFF	TGTGCCAGCAGCCAACAACCGGGAGGAAATGAGCAGTTCTTC
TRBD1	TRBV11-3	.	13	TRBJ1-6	CASSWTGDSPLHF	TGTGCCAGCAGCTGGACAGGGGATTCACCCCTCCACTTT
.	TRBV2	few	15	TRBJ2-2	CASSALGTNTGELFF	TGTGCCAGCAGTGCCCTCGGGACAAACACCGGGGAGCTGTTTTTT
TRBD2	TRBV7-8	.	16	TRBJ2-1	CASSLARGGQTNEQFF	TGTGCCAGCAGCTTAGCCCGGGGGGGCCAGACAAATGAGCAGTTCTTC
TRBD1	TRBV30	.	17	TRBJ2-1	CAWSTGLWQGASNEQFF	TGTGCCTGGAGTACCGGCCTGTGGCAGGGGGCCTCTAATGAGCAGTTCTTC
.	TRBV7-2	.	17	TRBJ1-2	CASSSRLNQEDYYGYTF	TGTGCCAGCAGCTCTCGGCTCAACCAGGAGGACTACTACGGCTACACCTTC
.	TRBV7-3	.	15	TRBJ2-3	CASSLAGTFTDTQYF	TGTGCCAGCAGCTTAGCCGGGACTTTCACAGATACGCAGTATTTT
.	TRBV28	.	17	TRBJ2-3	CASSSQFEQGFTDTQYF	TGTGCCAGCAGTTCACAATTTGAGCAGGGCTTCACAGATACGCAGTATTTT
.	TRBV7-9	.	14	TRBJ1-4	CASSRRGINEKLFF	TGTGCCAGCAGCCGCAGGGGAATTAATGAAAAACTGTTTTTT
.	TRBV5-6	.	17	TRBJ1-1	CASSSPKDSQSYTEAFF	TGTGCCAGCAGCTCCCCAAAGGACAGTCAGAGCTACACTGAAGCTTTCTTT
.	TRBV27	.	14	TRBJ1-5	CASSFAASNQPQHF	TGTGCCAGCAGTTTTGCGGCGAGCAATCAGCCCCAGCATTTT
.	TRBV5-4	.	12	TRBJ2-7	CASSFTPYEQYF	TGTGCCAGCAGCTTTACACCTTACGAGCAGTACTTC
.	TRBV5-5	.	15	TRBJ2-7	CASSLELGGAYEQYF	TGTGCCAGCAGCTTGGAGTTGGGGGGAGCCTACGAGCAGTACTTC
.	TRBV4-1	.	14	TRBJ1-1	CASSLLPEETEAFF	TGCGCCAGCAGCCTACTCCCCGAGGAAACTGAAGCTTTCTTT
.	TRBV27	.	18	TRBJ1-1	CASSSTHRGGAGITEAFF	TGTGCCAGCAGTTCTACCCATCGGGGGGGGGCAGGGATCACTGAAGCTTTCTTT
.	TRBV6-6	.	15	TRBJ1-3	CASIPSGGAGNTIYF	TGTGCCAGCATTCCAAGCGGGGGGGCCGGAAACACCATATATTTT
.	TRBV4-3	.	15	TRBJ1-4	CASSQVDKTNEKLFF	TGCGCCAGCAGCCAAGTGGACAAGACTAATGAAAAACTGTTTTTT
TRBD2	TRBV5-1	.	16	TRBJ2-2	CASSPGTSVNTGELFF	TGCGCCAGCAGCCCTGGGACTAGCGTGAACACCGGGGAGCTGTTTTTT
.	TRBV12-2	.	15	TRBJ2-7	CASRLAYGGSYEQYF	TGTGCAAGTCGCTTAGCTTACGGGGGGTCCTACGAGCAGTACTTC
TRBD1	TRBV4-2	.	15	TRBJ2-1	CASSQGTGVEGEQFF	TGTGCCAGCAGCCAAGGGACAGGGGTAGAGGGTGAGCAGTTCTTC
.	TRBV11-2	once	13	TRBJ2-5	CASSPGNQETQYF	TGTGCCAGCAGCCCGGGGAACCAAGAGACCCAGTACTTC